One sample yielded the 14 T cell receptor beta chains listed below, sequenced in a study of cytomegalovirus exposure and HLA in healthy donors. Researchers ran the PCR with 60 Vbeta and 13 Jbeta primers. Sequenced by immunoSEQ multiplex PCR; TCRdb stores in-frame clones only, minus some. There are about 170,000 clones in the sample; 62% occur only once, and around 2.9% lies in the top ten. The sample taken for sequencing was PBMCs. The origin of the receptors is a man aged 35-49 years in good health and CMV-seronegative.

This clone has more than one count but fewer than ten. This chain uses TRBV4-3 with TRBJ2-7; possibly TRBD1 for D (6 bases). The CDR3 loop spans 15 amino acids. The V and J ends lost 1 base and 6 bases respectively, with 16 bases between them. The V gene's germline CDR1 is LGHNA and CDR2 YSLEER. CDR3 DNA sequence: TGCGCCAGCAGCCAAGTTACACAGGGATCTCTCGAGCAGTACTTC. Protein sequence: CASSQVTQGSLEQYF.

This clone showed up just a few times. This chain joins TRBV6-1 and TRBJ2-7; possibly TRBD1 for D (5 bases). CDR3 length equals 18 residues. Trimming removed 1 base at V and 3 bases at J, with 22 bases between. The V gene's germline CDR1 is MNHNS and CDR2 SASEGT. The CDR3 loop is CASSEGTRAQVSYYEQYF. The CDR3 nucleotides read TGTGCCAGCAGTGAAGGTACCAGGGCCCAGGTTTCTTACTACGAGCAGTACTTC.

The V call is TRBV30, the J call TRBJ1-6; TRBD1 aligns across 11 bases. The J segment lost 7 bases and the V segment lost 2 bases, leaving 7 bases of the junction unmatched. The germline gives CDR1 GTSNPN, CDR2 SVGIG (reference sequence). The CDR3 contains 16 residues. Here the CDR3 reads CAWSHGQGAQNSPLHF. Here the CDR3 DNA reads TGTGCCTGGAGTCACGGACAGGGGGCTCAGAATTCACCCCTCCACTTT.

This clone was counted only a few times. V is TRBV6-1 and J is TRBJ1-1, with TRBD1 as a possible D gene (5 bases). Germline V gene lookup returns CDR1 MNHNS and CDR2 SASEGT. V lost 5 bases and J lost 4, with 14 bases in between. The CDR3 covers 14 residues. CDR3 in DNA: TGTGCCAGCAGTTCAGGAGGGGTTGCCACTGAAGCTTTCTTT. Its protein product is CASSSGGVATEAFF.

The V gene is TRBV5-4, the J gene TRBJ2-3; 7 bases are a match to TRBD2. CDR1 SGHNT and CDR2 YYREEE come from the germline V gene (reference sequence). V dropped 4 bases and J dropped 2; count of bases not matched to a gene: 10. CDR3 length equals 16 residues. CDR3 protein: CASSPLPAGTTDTQYF. The CDR3 DNA reads TGTGCCAGCAGCCCGCTGCCAGCGGGAACCACAGATACGCAGTATTTT.

This chain connects TRBV7-6 to TRBJ2-4; 8 nucleotides align to TRBD1. Losses at the gene ends were 5 bases for V and 7 bases for J; bases not matched to a gene: 4. The CDR3 has 13 residues. Germline-derived CDR1 and CDR2 are SGHVS and FNYEAQ. CDR3 sequence: CASSLRQGNIQYF. The CDR3 DNA sequence: TGTGCCAGCAGCCTAAGACAGGGGAACATTCAGTACTTC.

The chain combines TRBV6-5 with TRBJ1-1; 7 nucleotides match TRBD1. The V segment lost 6 bases and the J segment 3 bases; nucleotides outside the gene matches: 7. CDR1 and CDR2 from the germline V gene are MNHEY and SVGAGI. The CDR3 runs to 14 residues. The CDR3 is CASRPRGYDTEAFF. CDR3 DNA: TGTGCCAGCAGACCCAGGGGGTACGACACTGAAGCTTTCTTT.

V gene TRBV7-2 combines with J gene TRBJ1-5, with TRBD1 matching 8 bases. The germline V gene encodes CDR1 SGHTA and CDR2 FQGNSA. CDR3 length: 15 residues. The J segment lost 2 bases and the V segment lost 5 bases, leaving 5 bases of the junction unmatched. This CDR3 is CASSPQGAGNQPQHF. DNA of the CDR3: TGTGCCAGCAGCCCCCAGGGGGCGGGCAATCAGCCCCAGCATTTT.

The V gene is TRBV5-6, the J gene TRBJ1-3; D perhaps matches TRBD1 (6 bases). Looked up from germline, CDR1 is SGHDT and CDR2 is YYEEEE. There are 17 residues in the CDR3. V lost 0 bases and J 1 base, leaving 14 bases between the germline ends. The CDR3 DNA reads as TGTGCCAGCAGCTTGGTCTCTCACAGGGCGTCTGGAAACACCATATATTTT. This sequence encodes CASSLVSHRASGNTIYF. Variable domain in full (rest from reference TRBV5-6 and TRBJ1-3): DAGVTQSPTHLIKTRGQQVTLRCSPKSGHDTVSWYQQALGQGPQFIFQYYEEEERQRGNFPDRFSGHQFPNYSSELNVNALLLGDSALYLCASSLVSHRASGNTIYFGEGSWLTVV.

This clone was counted only a few times. The chain has TRBV29-1 and TRBJ2-7; 8 nucleotides line up with TRBD1. CDR1 SQVTM and CDR2 ANQGSEA come from the germline V gene. The CDR3 runs to 13 residues. The V gene end was trimmed by 7 bases and the J gene end by 2 bases; junction bases not matched to a gene: 7. The CDR3 sequence is CSAEGGQAYEQYF. CDR3 bases: TGCAGCGCCGAAGGGGGACAGGCCTACGAGCAGTACTTC.

This clone occurred a few times. The chain links TRBV27 to TRBJ2-4; TRBD1 aligns across 9 bases. The trim removed 4 bases at V and 0 bases at J, leaving 10 bases unmatched. The CDR3 has 18 amino acids. Germline V CDR1 and CDR2: MNHEY, SMNVEV (reference sequence). This CDR3 reads CASSSRTGVGVAKNIQYF. The CDR3 DNA is TGTGCCAGCAGTTCACGGACAGGGGTTGGGGTAGCCAAAAACATTCAGTACTTC.

The chain joins TRBV19 to TRBJ2-1; TRBD2 is a possible D gene (7 bases). The germline V and J ends were trimmed by 3 bases and 4 bases, with 13 bases remaining between them. The CDR3 extends over 15 amino acids. The V gene's germline CDR1 is LNHDA and CDR2 SQIVND (reference sequence). The CDR3 protein is CASSIGTTGYNEQFF. CDR3 nucleotide sequence: TGTGCCAGTAGTATCGGGACTACAGGGTACAATGAGCAGTTCTTC. The variable domain in full, completed from reference TRBV19 and TRBJ2-1, reads DGGITQSPKYLFRKEGQNVTLSCEQNLNHDAMYWYRQDPGQGLRLIYYSQIVNDFQKGDIAEGYSVSREKKESFPLTVTSAQKNPTAFYLCASSIGTTGYNEQFFGPGTRLTVL.

This clone has a handful of counts. This chain connects TRBV7-2 to TRBJ2-7; TRBD2 agrees at 12 bases. The germline gives CDR1 SGHTA, CDR2 FQGNSA. The J segment lost 5 bases and the V segment lost 5 bases, leaving 13 bases of the junction unmatched. The CDR3 covers 17 residues. The CDR3 nucleotides read TGTGCCAGCAGCCCTAGACTAGCGGGAGCGTCAGGCAACGAGCAGTACTTC. The encoded protein is CASSPRLAGASGNEQYF.

This chain joins TRBV6-5 and TRBJ2-5, with 7 bases that match TRBD2. The last part of the DNA fits TRBJ2-7 better; the J call may be wrong. Per germline, CDR1 MNHEY and CDR2 SVGAGI. The CDR3 spans 11 residues. The chain's CDR3 is CASGTTYEQYF. In DNA form, the CDR3 reads TGTGCCAGCGGGACTACCTACGAGCAGTACTTC.